This T cell receptor beta chain is from a study of cytomegalovirus exposure and HLA in healthy donors. About this clone itself: The target antigen is unknown.

Whole-study results and caveats: Using the classifier, cytomegalovirus status was reportedly diagnosed with high specificity and sensitivity. Common viral pathogens were later found to be apparently linked to several of the most significant clusters. Previous analysis showed most TCR beta V segments were productive about 87% or about 30% of the time. Sequencing had likely introduced a cluster of highly shared sequence variants as an artifact.

The CDR3 is 19 residues long. In germline, CDR1 is LNHDA, CDR2 SQIVND (reference sequence). With 1 base clipped from V and 0 bases from J, the junction kept 8 bases outside the gene matches. Vbeta (60) and Jbeta (13) primers were used in the PCR. Method: immunoSEQ multiplex PCR; TCRdb's copy keeps in-frame clones and lacks some. This sample's table has about 150,000 clones. The receptor's source is a woman aged 50 to 65 in good health and CMV-seronegative. Sequences were obtained from PBMCs. The chain employs TRBV19 and TRBJ2-1, with 11 bases that match TRBD2. CDR3 coding DNA: TGTGCCAGTAGTATAGGGGGGCCCCTAGCGGGGGGCTCCTACAATGAGCAGTTCTTC. Encoded protein: CASSIGGPLAGGSYNEQFF.